The entry that follows covers one TCR beta chain sequence. Antigen specificity is unknown. The data derive from a study of PD-1 blockade in classical Hodgkin lymphoma. The germline CDR1 and CDR2 sequences are SEHNR and FQNEAQ (reference sequence). V lost 5 bases to trimming and J lost 3 bases, with 14 bases between them. The CDR3 consists of 14 residues. Autologous stem cell transplantation was followed by relapse in every patient, and brentuximab vedotin exposure varied. Study outcomes and limitations: Newly diagnosed patients reportedly had lower baseline TCR diversity than healthy donors.

Generated by immunoSEQ multiplex PCR, the TCRdb table keeps only in-frame clones and is missing some. The sample consists of fewer than 50,000 clones, almost 90% of them appearing once. This chain connects TRBV7-9 to TRBJ2-7, with D perhaps TRBD2 (7 bases). The sample consisted of peripheral blood mononuclear cells (PBMCs), taken at baseline. This sequence originates from a human donor with classical Hodgkin lymphoma. The CDR3 protein is CASSGQTGGYEQYF. CDR3 bases: TGTGCCAGCAGCGGACAGACGGGGGGCTACGAGCAGTACTTC.